This TCR beta chain derives from a study of blood T cells in healthy people across ages. The CDR3 loop spans 14 amino acids. From germline, CDR1 is SGHVS and CDR2 FQNEAQ. Trimming cost V 6 bases and J 5 bases; bases outside gene matches: 8. A sample-barcoded 5' primer and a J-beta primer mix were used in a second PCR of about 7 to 12 cycles. One entry per CDR3 protein, called by TCRdb with MiXCR from the 5' RACE reads. The table includes about 690,000 distinct CDR3 sequences, 40% to 50% detected once. The TCR sequence derives from a man older than 75 in good health. Sequencing used blood. The V gene is TRBV7-8, the J gene TRBJ1-2; TRBD1 aligns across 8 bases. CDR3 loop: CASRAGQGNYGYTF. The CDR3 coding sequence is TGTGCCAGCAGGGCCGGACAGGGAAATTATGGCTACACCTTC. Supplemented by reference TRBV7-8 and TRBJ1-2, the full variable domain reads GAGVSQSPRYKVAKRGQDVALRCDPISGHVSLFWYQQALGQGPEFLTYFQNEAQLDKSGLPSDRFFAERPEGSVSTLKIQRTQQEDSAVYLCASRAGQGNYGYTFGSGTRLTVV.